This T cell receptor (beta chain) was captured by sequencing in a study of blood T cell repertoires in COVID-19. Across the whole study: Nucleic acid was either cDNA or gDNA, and it came from T cells, B-cell-depleted T cells, or PBMCs.

Deletions cut 0 bases from V and 1 base from J, with 6 bases between. The CDR3 is made up of 14 amino acids. CDR1 is MNHEY and CDR2 is SVGEGT in the germline V gene. TCRdb's table, derived via immunoSEQ multiplex PCR, lists solely in-frame clones and lacks some. The repertoire includes 210,000 or so clones, about 92% of them detected once, and around 1.2% sits in the top ten. What was sequenced was peripheral blood. The V call is TRBV6-2 or TRBV6-3, the J call TRBJ2-5; tentatively, D is TRBD1 (6 bases). The sequence came from a man aged 25 to 40 with acute or convalescent COVID-19. The DNA of the CDR3 is TGTGCCAGCAGTTACTCGGGGGCCCAAGAGACCCAGTACTTC. Amino acid sequence: CASSYSGAQETQYF.